This T cell receptor beta chain was sequenced during a study of blood T cell repertoires in COVID-19. From germline, CDR1 is SNHLY and CDR2 FYNNEI. The V end lost 8 bases, the J end lost 0 bases, and 8 bases lay between the germline ends. This CDR3 is 13 amino acids long. The table came from immunoSEQ multiplex PCR; TCRdb's copy has only in-frame clones and leaves some out. There are around 130,000 clones in the sample; almost 85% occur only once, and around 12% lies in the top ten. V gene TRBV2 combines with J gene TRBJ2-1, with D unclear. The sequenced sample was peripheral blood. The origin of this receptor is a woman younger than 45 who had recovered from COVID-19. CDR3 in DNA: TGTGCCAGCTCGCCCAGCTCCTACAATGAGCAGTTCTTC. Translated, it gives CASSPSSYNEQFF.